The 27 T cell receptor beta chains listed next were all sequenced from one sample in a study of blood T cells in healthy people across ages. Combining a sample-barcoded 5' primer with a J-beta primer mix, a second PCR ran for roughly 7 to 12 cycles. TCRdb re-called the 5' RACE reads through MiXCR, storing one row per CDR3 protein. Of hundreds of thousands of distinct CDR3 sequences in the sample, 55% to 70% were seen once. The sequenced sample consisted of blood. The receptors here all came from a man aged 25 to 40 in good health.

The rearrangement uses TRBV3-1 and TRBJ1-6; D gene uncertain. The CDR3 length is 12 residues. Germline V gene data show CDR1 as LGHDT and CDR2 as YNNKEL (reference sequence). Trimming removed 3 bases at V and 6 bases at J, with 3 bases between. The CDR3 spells CASSQINSPLHF. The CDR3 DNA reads TGTGCCAGCAGCCAGATTAATTCACCCCTCCACTTT.

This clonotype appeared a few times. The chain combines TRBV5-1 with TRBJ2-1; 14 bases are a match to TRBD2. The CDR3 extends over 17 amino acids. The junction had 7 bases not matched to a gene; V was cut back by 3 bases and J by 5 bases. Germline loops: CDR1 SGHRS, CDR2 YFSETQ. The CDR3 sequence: CASSSTSGGAVDNEQFF. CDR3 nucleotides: TGCGCCAGCAGCTCGACTAGCGGGGGGGCTGTCGACAATGAGCAGTTCTTC.

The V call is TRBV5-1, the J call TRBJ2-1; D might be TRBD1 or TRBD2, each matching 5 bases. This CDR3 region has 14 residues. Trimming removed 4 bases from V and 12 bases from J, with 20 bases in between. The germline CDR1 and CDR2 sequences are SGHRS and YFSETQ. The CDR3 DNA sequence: TGCGCCAGCAGCCTGGGGGAGACGATTCGGTGGCAGTTCTTC. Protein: CASSLGETIRWQFF.

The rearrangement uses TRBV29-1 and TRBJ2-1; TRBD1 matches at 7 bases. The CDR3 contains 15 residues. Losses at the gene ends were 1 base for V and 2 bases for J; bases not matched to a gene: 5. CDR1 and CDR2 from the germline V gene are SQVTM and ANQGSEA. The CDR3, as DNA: TGCAGCGTTGAAGCAGGGGGATTGACCTACAATGAGCAGTTCTTC. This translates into CSVEAGGLTYNEQFF.

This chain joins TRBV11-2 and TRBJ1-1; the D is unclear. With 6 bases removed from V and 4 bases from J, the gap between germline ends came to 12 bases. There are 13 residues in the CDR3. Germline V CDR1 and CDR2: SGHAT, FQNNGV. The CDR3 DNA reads TGTGCCAGCAGTTCTATGCGAGTCACTGAAGCTTTCTTT. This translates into CASSSMRVTEAFF.

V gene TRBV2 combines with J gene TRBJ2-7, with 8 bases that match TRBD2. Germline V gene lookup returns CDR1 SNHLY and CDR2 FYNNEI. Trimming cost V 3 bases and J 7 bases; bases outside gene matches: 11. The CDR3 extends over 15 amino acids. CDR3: CASSDWTSTYNEQYF. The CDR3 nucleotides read TGTGCCAGCAGTGATTGGACTAGCACCTACAATGAGCAGTACTTC.

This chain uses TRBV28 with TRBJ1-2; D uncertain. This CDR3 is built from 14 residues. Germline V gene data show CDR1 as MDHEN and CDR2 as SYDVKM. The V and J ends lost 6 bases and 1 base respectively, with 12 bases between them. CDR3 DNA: TGTGCCAGCAGCAGGAAAGGGAATAACTATGGCTACACCTTC. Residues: CASSRKGNNYGYTF.

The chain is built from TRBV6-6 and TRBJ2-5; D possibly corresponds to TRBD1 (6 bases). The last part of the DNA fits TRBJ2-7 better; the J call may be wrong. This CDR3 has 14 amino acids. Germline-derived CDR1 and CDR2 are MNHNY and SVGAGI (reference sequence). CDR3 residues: CAIRGKVVVDEQYF. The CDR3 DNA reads TGTGCCATAAGGGGGAAGGTTGTAGTTGACGAGCAGTACTTC.

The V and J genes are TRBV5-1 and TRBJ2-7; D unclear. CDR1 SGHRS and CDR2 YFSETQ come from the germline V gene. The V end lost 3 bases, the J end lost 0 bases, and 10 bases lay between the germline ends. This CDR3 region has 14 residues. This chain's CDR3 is CASSSRRTSYEQYF. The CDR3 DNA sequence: TGCGCCAGCAGCTCCCGACGGACCTCCTACGAGCAGTACTTC.

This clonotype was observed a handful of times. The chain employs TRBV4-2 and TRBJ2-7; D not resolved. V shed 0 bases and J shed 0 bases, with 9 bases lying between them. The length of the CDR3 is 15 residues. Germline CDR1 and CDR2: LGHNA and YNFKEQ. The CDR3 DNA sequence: TGTGCCAGCAGCCAAGAGACGTTTGCCTCCTACGAGCAGTACTTC. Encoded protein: CASSQETFASYEQYF.

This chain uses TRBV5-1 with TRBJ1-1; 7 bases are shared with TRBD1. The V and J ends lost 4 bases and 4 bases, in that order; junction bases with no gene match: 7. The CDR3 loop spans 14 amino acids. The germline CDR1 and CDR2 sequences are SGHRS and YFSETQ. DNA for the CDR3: TGCGCCAGCAGCCAGGGGGGGGAGATCACTGAAGCTTTCTTT. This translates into CASSQGGEITEAFF.

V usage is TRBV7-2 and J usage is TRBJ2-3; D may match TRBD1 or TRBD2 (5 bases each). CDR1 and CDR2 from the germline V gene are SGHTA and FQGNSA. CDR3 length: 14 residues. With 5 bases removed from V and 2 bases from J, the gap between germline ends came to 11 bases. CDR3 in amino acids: CASSPGTNTDTQYF. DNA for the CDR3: TGTGCCAGCAGCCCAGGGACCAACACAGATACGCAGTATTTT.

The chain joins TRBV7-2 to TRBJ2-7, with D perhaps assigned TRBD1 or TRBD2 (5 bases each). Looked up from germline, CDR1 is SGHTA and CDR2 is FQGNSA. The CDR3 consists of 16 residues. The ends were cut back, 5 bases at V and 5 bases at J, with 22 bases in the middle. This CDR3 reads CASSQAQGRRSHEQYF. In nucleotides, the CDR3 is TGTGCCAGCAGCCAGGCCCAGGGACGTCGGAGTCACGAGCAGTACTTC.

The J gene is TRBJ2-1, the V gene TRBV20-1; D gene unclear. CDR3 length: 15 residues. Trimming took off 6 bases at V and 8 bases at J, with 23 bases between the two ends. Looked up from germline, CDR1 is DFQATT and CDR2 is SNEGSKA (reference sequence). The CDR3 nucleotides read TGCAGTGCCTCCGCATTCACACTTTTTTCACATGAGCAGTTCTTC. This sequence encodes CSASAFTLFSHEQFF.

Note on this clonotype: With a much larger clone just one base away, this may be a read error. CDR3 DNA: TGTGCCAGCAGCTCCCACGGAGACAGGAGATACAATGAGCAGTACTTC. Translation: CASSSHGDRRYNEQYF. The chain employs TRBV7-8 and TRBJ2-1; TRBD1 might be the D (6 bases). The J call is doubtful: the DNA matches TRBJ2-7 better. Germline CDR1 and CDR2: SGHVS and FQNEAQ. The CDR3 totals 16 residues.

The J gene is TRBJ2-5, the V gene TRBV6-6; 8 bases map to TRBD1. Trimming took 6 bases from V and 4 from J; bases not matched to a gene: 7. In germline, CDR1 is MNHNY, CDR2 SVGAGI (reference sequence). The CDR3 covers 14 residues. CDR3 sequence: CASRPTGGSETQYF. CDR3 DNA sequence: TGTGCCAGCAGACCTACAGGGGGGTCAGAGACCCAGTACTTC.

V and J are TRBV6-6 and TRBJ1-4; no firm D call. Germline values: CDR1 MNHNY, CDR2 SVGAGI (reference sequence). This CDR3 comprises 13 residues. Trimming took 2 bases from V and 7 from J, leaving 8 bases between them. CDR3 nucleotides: TGTGCCAGCAGTTACAAGACAATTGAAAAACTGTTTTTT. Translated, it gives CASSYKTIEKLFF.

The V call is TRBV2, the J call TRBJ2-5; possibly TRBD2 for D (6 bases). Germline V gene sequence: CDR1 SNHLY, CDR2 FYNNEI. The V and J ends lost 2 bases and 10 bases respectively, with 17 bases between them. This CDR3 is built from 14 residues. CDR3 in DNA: TGTGCCAGCAGTGAAAGAGGATCGGGCGGGGACCAGTACTTC. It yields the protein CASSERGSGGDQYF.

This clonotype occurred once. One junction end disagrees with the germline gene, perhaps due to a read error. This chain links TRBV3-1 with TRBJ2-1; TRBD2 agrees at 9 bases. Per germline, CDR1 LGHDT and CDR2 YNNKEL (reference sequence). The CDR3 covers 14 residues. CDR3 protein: CASSLDKGLAVQFF. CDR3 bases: TGCGCCAGCAGCCTTGACAAGGGACTAGCAGTGCAGTTCTTC.

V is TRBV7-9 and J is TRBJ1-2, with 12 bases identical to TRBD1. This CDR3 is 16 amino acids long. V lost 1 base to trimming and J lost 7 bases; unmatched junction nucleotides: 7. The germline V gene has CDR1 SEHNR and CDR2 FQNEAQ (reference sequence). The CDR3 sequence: CASSLVGTGGLAGYTF. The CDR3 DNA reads TGTGCCAGCAGCTTAGTCGGGACAGGGGGCTTAGCTGGCTACACCTTC.

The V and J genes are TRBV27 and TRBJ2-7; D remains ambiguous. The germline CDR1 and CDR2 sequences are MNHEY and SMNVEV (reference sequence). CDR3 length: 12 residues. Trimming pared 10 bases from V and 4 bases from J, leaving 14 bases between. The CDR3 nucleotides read TGTGCCATCCGAGGAGTTGGGTACGAGCAGTACTTC. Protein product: CAIRGVGYEQYF.

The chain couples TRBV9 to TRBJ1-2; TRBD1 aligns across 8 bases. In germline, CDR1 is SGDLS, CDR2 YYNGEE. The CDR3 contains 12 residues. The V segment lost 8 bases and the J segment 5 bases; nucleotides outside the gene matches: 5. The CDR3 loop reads CASGQGIYGYTF. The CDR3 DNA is TGTGCCAGTGGACAGGGCATTTATGGCTACACCTTC.

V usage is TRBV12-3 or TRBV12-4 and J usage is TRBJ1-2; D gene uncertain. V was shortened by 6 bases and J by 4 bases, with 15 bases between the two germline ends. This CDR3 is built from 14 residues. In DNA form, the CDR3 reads TGTGCCAGCAGCGATCCTCCGATGAGCTATGGCTACACCTTC. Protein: CASSDPPMSYGYTF.

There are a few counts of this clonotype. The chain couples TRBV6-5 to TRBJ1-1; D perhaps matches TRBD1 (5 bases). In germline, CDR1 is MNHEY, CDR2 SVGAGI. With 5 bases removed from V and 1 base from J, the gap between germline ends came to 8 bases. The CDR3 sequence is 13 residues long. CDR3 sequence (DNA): TGTGCCAGCAGTAGAAGGGGGAACACTGAAGCTTTCTTT. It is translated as CASSRRGNTEAFF.

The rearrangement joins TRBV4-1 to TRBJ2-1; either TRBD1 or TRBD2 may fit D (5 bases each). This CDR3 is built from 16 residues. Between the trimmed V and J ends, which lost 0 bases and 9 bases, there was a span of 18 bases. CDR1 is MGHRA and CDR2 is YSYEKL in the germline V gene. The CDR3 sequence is CASSQDQSGGRGEQFF. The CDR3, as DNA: TGCGCCAGCAGCCAAGATCAGAGTGGGGGTAGGGGTGAGCAGTTCTTC.

CDR3 residues: CASSEQEPNTEAFF. For the CDR3, the DNA is TGTGCCAGCAGCGAACAGGAGCCGAACACTGAAGCTTTCTTT. This rearrangement joins TRBV12-3 or TRBV12-4 to TRBJ1-1; a possible D gene is TRBD1 (5 bases). The CDR3 consists of 14 residues. The ends were cut back, 6 bases at V and 1 base at J, with 12 bases in the middle.

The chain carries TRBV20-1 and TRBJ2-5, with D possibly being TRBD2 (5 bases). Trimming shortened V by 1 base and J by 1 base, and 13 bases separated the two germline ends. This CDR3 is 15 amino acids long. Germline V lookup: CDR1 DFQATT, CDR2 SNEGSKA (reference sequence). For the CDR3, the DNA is TGCAGTGCTAGAGGATGGGAGTACCGCCAAGAGACCCAGTACTTC. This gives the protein CSARGWEYRQETQYF.